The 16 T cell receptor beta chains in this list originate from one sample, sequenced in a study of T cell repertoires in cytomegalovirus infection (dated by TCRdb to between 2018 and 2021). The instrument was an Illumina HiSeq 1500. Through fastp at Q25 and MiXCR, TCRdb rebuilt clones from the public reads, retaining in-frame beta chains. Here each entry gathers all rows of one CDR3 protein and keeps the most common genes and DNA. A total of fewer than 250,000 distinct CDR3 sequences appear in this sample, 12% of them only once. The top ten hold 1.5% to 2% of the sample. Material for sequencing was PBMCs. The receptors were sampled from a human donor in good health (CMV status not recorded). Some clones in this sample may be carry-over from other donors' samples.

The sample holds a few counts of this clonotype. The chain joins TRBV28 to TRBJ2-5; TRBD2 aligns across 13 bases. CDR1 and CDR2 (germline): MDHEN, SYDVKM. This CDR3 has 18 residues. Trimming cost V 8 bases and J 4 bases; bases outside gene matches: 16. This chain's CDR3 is CASGDTGTSGTFSETQYF. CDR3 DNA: TGTGCCAGCGGAGACACTGGGACTAGCGGGACCTTCTCAGAGACCCAGTACTTC.

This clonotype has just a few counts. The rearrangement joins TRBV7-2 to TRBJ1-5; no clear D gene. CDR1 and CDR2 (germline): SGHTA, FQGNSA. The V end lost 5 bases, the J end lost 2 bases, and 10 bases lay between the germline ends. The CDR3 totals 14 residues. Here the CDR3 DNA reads TGTGCCAGCAGCCGGACCTTAGGCAATCAGCCCCAGCATTTT. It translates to CASSRTLGNQPQHF.

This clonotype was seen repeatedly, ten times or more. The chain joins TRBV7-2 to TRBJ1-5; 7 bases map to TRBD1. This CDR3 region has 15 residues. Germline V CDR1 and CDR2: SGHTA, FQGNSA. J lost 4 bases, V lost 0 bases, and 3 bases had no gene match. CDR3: CASSLAGRGNQPQHF. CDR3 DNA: TGTGCCAGCAGCTTAGCAGGCAGGGGGAATCAGCCCCAGCATTTT.

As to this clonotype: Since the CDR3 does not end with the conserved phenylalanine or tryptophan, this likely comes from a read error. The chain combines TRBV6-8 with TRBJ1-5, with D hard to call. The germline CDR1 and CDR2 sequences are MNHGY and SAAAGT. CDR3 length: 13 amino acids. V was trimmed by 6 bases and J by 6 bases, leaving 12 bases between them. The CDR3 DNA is TGTGCCAGCAGGGGGTTGGTTGGTCAGCCCCAGCATTTA. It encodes CASRGLVGQPQHL.

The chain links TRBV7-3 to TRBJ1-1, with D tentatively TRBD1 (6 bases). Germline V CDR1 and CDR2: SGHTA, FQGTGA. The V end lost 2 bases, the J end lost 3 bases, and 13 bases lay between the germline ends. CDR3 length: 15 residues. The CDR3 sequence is CASSLQGIRDTEAFF. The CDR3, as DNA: TGTGCCAGCAGCTTACAGGGGATAAGGGACACTGAAGCTTTCTTT. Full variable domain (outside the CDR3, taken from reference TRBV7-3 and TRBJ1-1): GAGVSQTPSNKVTEKGKYVELRCDPISGHTALYWYRQSLGQGPEFLIYFQGTGAADDSGLPNDRFFAVRPEGSVSTLKIQRTERGDSAVYLCASSLQGIRDTEAFFGQGTRLTVV.

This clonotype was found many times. DNA of the CDR3: TGTGCCAGCAGCTCCTCCAGAACGACAGGAACCTACGAGCAGTACTTC. This encodes CASSSSRTTGTYEQYF. The chain joins TRBV7-2 to TRBJ2-7; possibly TRBD1 for D (6 bases). Germline CDR1 and CDR2: SGHTA and FQGNSA. With 4 bases removed from V and 2 bases from J, the gap between germline ends came to 18 bases. The CDR3 consists of 16 residues.

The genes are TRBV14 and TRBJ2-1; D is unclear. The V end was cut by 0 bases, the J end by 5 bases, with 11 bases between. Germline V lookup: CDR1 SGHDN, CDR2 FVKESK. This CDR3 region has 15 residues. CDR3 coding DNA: TGTGCCAGCAGCCAAGATCTTCGGCCTAACAATGAGCAGTTCTTC. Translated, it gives CASSQDLRPNNEQFF.

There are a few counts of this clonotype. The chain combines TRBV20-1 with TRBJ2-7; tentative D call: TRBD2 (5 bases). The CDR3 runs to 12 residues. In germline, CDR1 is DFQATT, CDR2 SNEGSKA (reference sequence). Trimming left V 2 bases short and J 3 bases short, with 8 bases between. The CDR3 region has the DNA TGCAGTGCTAGAAGGACTGGCTACGAGCAGTACTTC. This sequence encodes CSARRTGYEQYF.

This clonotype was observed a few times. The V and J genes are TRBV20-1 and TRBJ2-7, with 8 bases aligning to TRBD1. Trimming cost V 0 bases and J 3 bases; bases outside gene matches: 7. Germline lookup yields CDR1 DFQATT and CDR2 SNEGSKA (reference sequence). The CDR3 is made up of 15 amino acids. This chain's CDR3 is CSARDQGTGLYEQYF. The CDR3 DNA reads TGCAGTGCTAGAGATCAGGGGACAGGCCTCTACGAGCAGTACTTC.

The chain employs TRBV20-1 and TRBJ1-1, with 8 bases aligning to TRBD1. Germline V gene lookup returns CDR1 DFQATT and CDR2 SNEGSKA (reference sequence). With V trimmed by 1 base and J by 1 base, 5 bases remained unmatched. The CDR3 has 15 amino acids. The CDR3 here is CSARAPGTGNTEAFF. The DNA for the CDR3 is TGCAGTGCTAGAGCTCCCGGGACAGGGAACACTGAAGCTTTCTTT.

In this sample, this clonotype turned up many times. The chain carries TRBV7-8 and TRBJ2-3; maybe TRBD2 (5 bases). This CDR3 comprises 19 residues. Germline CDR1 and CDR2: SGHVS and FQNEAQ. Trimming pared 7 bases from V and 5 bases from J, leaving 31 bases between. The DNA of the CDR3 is TGTGCCAGCATCGCAAGCCCCCTCCCACTAGTTAAAAAGAGAGATACGCAGTATTTT. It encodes CASIASPLPLVKKRDTQYF.

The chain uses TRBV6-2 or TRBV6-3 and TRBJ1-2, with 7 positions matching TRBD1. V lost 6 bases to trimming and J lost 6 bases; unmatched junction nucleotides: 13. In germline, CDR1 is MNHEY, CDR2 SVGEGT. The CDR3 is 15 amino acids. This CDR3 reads CASSQGVGRSDGYTF. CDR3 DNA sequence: TGTGCCAGCAGCCAGGGGGTTGGGAGATCGGATGGCTACACCTTC.

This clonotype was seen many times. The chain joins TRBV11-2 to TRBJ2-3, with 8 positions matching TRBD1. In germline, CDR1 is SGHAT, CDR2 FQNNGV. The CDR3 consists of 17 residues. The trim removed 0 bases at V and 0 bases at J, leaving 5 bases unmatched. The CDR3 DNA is TGTGCCAGCAGCTTAGATCCGAGGGACAGGAGCACAGATACGCAGTATTTT. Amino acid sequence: CASSLDPRDRSTDTQYF.

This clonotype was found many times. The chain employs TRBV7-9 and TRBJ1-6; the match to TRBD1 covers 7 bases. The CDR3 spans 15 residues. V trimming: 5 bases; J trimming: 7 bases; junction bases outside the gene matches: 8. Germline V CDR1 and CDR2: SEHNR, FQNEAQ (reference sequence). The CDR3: CASSPPGQTNSPLHF. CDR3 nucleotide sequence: TGTGCCAGCAGCCCCCCGGGACAGACGAATTCACCCCTCCACTTT.

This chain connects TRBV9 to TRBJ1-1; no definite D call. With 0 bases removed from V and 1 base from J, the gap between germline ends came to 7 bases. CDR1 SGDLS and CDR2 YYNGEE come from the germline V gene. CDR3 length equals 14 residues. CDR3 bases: TGTGCCAGCAGCGTAGCCCCCGAGAACACTGAAGCTTTCTTT. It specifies CASSVAPENTEAFF. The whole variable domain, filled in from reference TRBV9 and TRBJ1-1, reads DSGVTQTPKHLITATGQRVTLRCSPRSGDLSVYWYQQSLDQGLQFLIQYYNGEERAKGNILERFSAQQFPDLHSELNLSSLELGDSALYFCASSVAPENTEAFFGQGTRLTVV.

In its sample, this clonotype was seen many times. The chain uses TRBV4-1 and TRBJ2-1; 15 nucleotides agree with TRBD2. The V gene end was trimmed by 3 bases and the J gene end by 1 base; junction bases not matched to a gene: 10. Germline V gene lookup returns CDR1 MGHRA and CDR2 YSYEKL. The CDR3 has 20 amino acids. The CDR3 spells CASSQPPGLAGGPSYNEQFF. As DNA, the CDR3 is TGCGCCAGCAGCCAGCCCCCGGGACTAGCGGGGGGCCCATCCTACAATGAGCAGTTCTTC.